This TCR beta chain appears in the sequencing data of a study of T cells in Graves' hyperthyroidism and ophthalmopathy (dated by TCRdb to about 2019). For the study in its entirety: TCR V-J signatures able to tell the groups apart were searched for in a discovery cohort of approximately 95 patients, of whom about 40 had Graves' ophthalmopathy and 57 had stable Graves' hyperthyroidism. Prospective prediction of ophthalmopathy was tested in an independent validation cohort consisting of roughly 20 hyperthyroidism patients and more than 15 patients who later progressed to ophthalmopathy. The 100 discovery patients were randomly split 7:3 into training and test sets. Thyroid tissue and blood T-cell repertoires from six Graves' hyperthyroidism patients were also compared in the study. After blood sampling, hyperthyroidism patients were treated with methimazole at a starting dose of 30 mg daily, and ophthalmopathy patients were treated with high-dose intravenous methylprednisolone. TCR Vbeta CDR3 sequencing of around 130 peripheral blood samples (under 45 ophthalmopathy, under 80 hyperthyroidism and about 17 progressor patients) is reported in the paper.

Amplification of TCR beta CDR3 regions was carried out from RNA transcripts. The TCR CDR3 was subjected to a first round of RT-PCR using the HTBI primer set and the Qiagen OneStep RT-PCR kit. The libraries were constructed in a second round of multiplex PCR and then size-selected and purified. Libraries were sequenced paired-end with 100 bp reads on an Illumina HiSeq2000. The source study handled its data this way. SOAPnuke was used to process the raw data, with reads discarded if the reads contained adapters or uncalled bases, had a mean Phred below 15, or lacked an exact constant-primer or identifier match. High-quality paired reads were merged using COPE v1.2.5, and each unique nucleotide sequence was defined as a clonotype. MiTCR v1.1 was used to align clonotypes to the IMGT TRBV, TRBD and TRBJ reference segments. Only V-J combinations with frequency above 0.0001, covering about 99% of repertoires, were analysed. A TCS score was defined as the ratio of F50 (clonal expansion) to E x V (chaos), with BLOSUM62-based TCRdist applied between CDR3 peptides within each V-J. Welch's t-statistics and random forest reduced 514 V-J features to roughly 13, which were used in a naive Bayes classifier (R e1071). TCRdb reprocessed the public reads (quality trimming at Q25 with fastp, clone calling with MiXCR) and kept in-frame beta chains. Entries that share a CDR3 protein sequence are merged under the most common genes and DNA. The V and J calls and clone size come from TCRdb's table, not from the authors' own analysis. The sample contains just over 550,000 distinct CDR3 sequences, about 45% of them found a single time. The ten most abundant clones make up 8.2% of the sample.

Points the paper makes about the study in general: Sample size was not statistically predetermined, and investigators were not blinded to group allocation. Most expanded thyroid clonotypes (frequency above 0.001) were also detected in blood, a finding suggesting that blood repertoires may reflect thyroid immune responses. A 13 V-J signature model separated ophthalmopathy from stable hyperthyroidism, with around 91% sensitivity and 81.08% specificity in cross-validation and 80%/75% in testing. In validation, the model predicted progression to ophthalmopathy a median of about 6.5 months before onset, with about 70% sensitivity and about 72% specificity.

On this clonotype: It lacks a known antigen. The record has no base qualities; no much larger clone is one base away.

V gives up 0 bases and J gives up 1 base, and the segment between their germline ends measures 8 bases. According to the germline V gene, CDR1 reads KGHDR and CDR2 reads SFDVKD. From its cysteine to its phenylalanine, the CDR3 spans 15 amino acids. The read is trimmed to its CDR3 DNA, 45 bases read in frame from base 1. Graves' hyperthyroidism was defined as stable when no progression to ophthalmopathy occurred over 18 months of follow-up. The hyperthyroidism patients were between 18 and 65 years old and newly diagnosed, with a disease duration of less than 2 months. Exclusion was applied to patients with uncontrolled infections, other autoimmune diseases, pregnancy or lactation. Diagnoses were established on the basis of clinical symptoms, serum thyroxine and TRAb, thyroid ultrasound, and orbital computed tomography. Total RNA was extracted using Trizol reagent, and RNA quality was assessed on an Agilent 2100 Bioanalyzer.

Here the chain combines TRBV24-1 and TRBJ2-5; the D segment might be TRBD1 or TRBD2, since each matches 5 bases. The sequencing sample was made of peripheral blood or thyroid tissue (not recorded which). The source of this sequence is a woman aged 18 to 35 with Graves' hyperthyroidism. Donor details come from another sample of the same person, matched by shared clones. The DNA sequence is as follows: TGTGCCACCAGTGATTTGGGGGGTGCCCAAGAGACCCAGTACTTC. Translated, it gives CATSDLGGAQETQYF.